The table lists the clone carrying this T cell receptor beta chain with a few counts. Its antigen is still unknown. PCR was performed using 60 Vbeta and 13 Jbeta primers. TCRdb's copy holds only in-frame clones and misses some; the assay was immunoSEQ multiplex PCR. Among around 120,000 clones listed, around 80% were seen once. This CDR3 has 12 amino acids. Trimming took off 2 bases at V and 7 bases at J, with 6 bases between the two ends. Per germline, CDR1 SEHNR and CDR2 FQNEAQ (reference sequence). This sample was taken from a study of cytomegalovirus exposure and HLA in healthy donors. Study findings and constraints: Reported performance of the classifier showed diagnosis of cytomegalovirus status with high specificity and sensitivity. Available immune exposure information was restricted to CMV serostatus only. Researchers counted 164 TCR beta chains as cytomegalovirus-associated. CMV antigen specificity of a few CMV-associated chains was confirmed in vitro.

The rearrangement joins TRBV7-9 to TRBJ2-1; a possible D gene is TRBD1 (5 bases). This clonotype originated in a human donor in good health. Sequenced material: PBMCs. The CDR3 DNA reads TGTGCCAGCAGCTTAAGGGGAAATGAGCAGTTCTTC. Residues: CASSLRGNEQFF. The variable domain in full, with the rest retrieved from reference TRBV7-9 and TRBJ2-1, is DTGVSQNPRHKITKRGQNVTFRCDPISEHNRLYWYRQTLGQGPEFLTYFQNEAQLEKSRLLSDRFSAERPKGSFSTLEIQRTEQGDSAMYLCASSLRGNEQFFGPGTRLTVL.